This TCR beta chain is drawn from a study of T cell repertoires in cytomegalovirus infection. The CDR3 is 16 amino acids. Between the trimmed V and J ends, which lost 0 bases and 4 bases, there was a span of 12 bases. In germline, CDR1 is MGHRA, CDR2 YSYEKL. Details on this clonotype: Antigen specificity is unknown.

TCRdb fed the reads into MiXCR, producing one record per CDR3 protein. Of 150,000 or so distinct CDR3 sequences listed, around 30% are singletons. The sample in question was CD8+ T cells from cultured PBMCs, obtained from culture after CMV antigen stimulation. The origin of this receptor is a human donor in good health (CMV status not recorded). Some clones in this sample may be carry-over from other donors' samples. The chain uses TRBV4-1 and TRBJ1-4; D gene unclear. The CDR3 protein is CASSQESEGFNEKLFF. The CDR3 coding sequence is TGCGCCAGCAGCCAAGAATCCGAGGGCTTTAATGAAAAACTGTTTTTT.